These 8 T cell receptor beta chains share one sample of origin, sequenced in a study of beta chain features in type 1 diabetes. Every isolated RNA sample was fully reverse transcribed, so sequencing captured expressed TCRB transcripts. Assay: immunoSEQ multiplex PCR; the TCRdb copy retains only in-frame clones and omits some. The table shows a few hundred thousand clones, with approximately 15% occurring only once. The source material was naive CD4+ T cells from blood. The origin of the receptors is a man aged 30 to 39 in good health.

This clone was seen more than once but under ten times. V usage is TRBV13 and J usage is TRBJ2-6; unclear D gene. The CDR3 consists of 15 residues. V was pared by 5 bases and J by 1 base, with 9 bases between. The germline CDR1 and CDR2 sequences are PRHDT and FYEKMQ (reference sequence). The CDR3 nucleotides read TGTGCCAGCAGCAGAATCCCGTCTGGGGCCAACGTCCTGACTTTC. Translating it yields CASSRIPSGANVLTF.

The chain is built from TRBV28 and TRBJ2-3, with 11 nucleotides matching TRBD2. The junction had 11 bases not matched to a gene; V was cut back by 5 bases and J by 1 base. Germline assignment: CDR1 MDHEN and CDR2 SYDVKM. The CDR3 runs 18 residues. The CDR3 nucleotides are TGTGCCAGCAGTCAACTTTCAAAACTAGCGGGGGGCACAGATACGCAGTATTTT. Residues: CASSQLSKLAGGTDTQYF. Complete variable domain (other parts from reference TRBV28 and TRBJ2-3): DVKVTQSSRYLVKRTGEKVFLECVQDMDHENMFWYRQDPGLGLRLIYFSYDVKMKEKGDIPEGYSVSREKKERFSLILESASTNQTSMYLCASSQLSKLAGGTDTQYFGPGTRLTVL.

In nucleotides, the CDR3 is TGCAGCGTTTTGGGAGGCAGGCGTAACACTGAAGCTTTCTTT. Translation gives CSVLGGRRNTEAFF. The rearrangement links TRBV29-1 to TRBJ1-1; D not certain. The germline V gene encodes CDR1 SQVTM and CDR2 ANQGSEA. The V end was cut by 5 bases, the J end by 2 bases, with 15 bases between. The CDR3 sequence is 14 residues long.

The chain carries TRBV18 and TRBJ1-1; the match to TRBD1 covers 7 bases. Germline values: CDR1 KGHSH, CDR2 LQKENI. V gave up 6 bases and J gave up 6 bases; unmatched junction bases: 4. The CDR3 has 12 residues. In nucleotides, the CDR3 is TGTGCCAGCTCTCCAGGGGGGGCTGAAGCTTTCTTT. It encodes CASSPGGAEAFF.

This clone appeared many times. The V and J genes are TRBV10-3 and TRBJ2-1; 7 bases match TRBD2. J gave up 5 bases and V 6 bases, and 13 bases lay outside the gene matches. In germline, CDR1 is ENHRY, CDR2 SYGVKD. There are 16 residues in the CDR3. CDR3 amino acids: CAIRDLRGVFHNEQFF. The CDR3 DNA reads as TGTGCCATCAGGGACCTTCGGGGGGTATTCCACAATGAGCAGTTCTTC.

The chain uses TRBV10-3 and TRBJ2-3; no definite D call. V gave up 6 bases and J gave up 5 bases, with 12 bases separating them. This CDR3 is built from 13 residues. The germline V gene encodes CDR1 ENHRY and CDR2 SYGVKD. The CDR3 coding sequence is TGTGCCATCAGGCCCGACCAGAAAGATACGCAGTATTTT. As protein: CAIRPDQKDTQYF.

The genes are TRBV7-3 and TRBJ2-2, with D possibly TRBD2 on 6 matching bases. The CDR3 spans 16 residues. CDR1 SGHTA and CDR2 FQGTGA come from the germline V gene. V was trimmed by 2 bases and J by 7 bases, leaving 17 bases between them. CDR3 DNA: TGTGCCAGCAGCTTATTGGATCTAGCGTCTGGCGGGGAGCTGTTTTTT. Its translation: CASSLLDLASGGELFF.

This clone was observed a few times. The chain recombines TRBV4-3 with TRBJ2-1; 7 positions agree with TRBD2. Trimming removed 0 bases from V and 5 bases from J; junction bases left unmatched: 7. CDR1 and CDR2 from the germline V gene are LGHNA and YSLEER. The CDR3 totals 16 residues. CDR3 sequence: CASSQDMREGHNEQFF. CDR3 nucleotides: TGCGCCAGCAGCCAAGACATGAGGGAGGGCCACAATGAGCAGTTCTTC.